The 15 T cell receptor beta chains below were found in one sample sequenced in a study of CD8 T cells in Susac syndrome. With random hexamers, about 0.45 to 1 ug RNA was reverse transcribed. Each CDR3 protein is one row after TCRdb ran MiXCR on the immunoSEQ multiplex PCR reads. The sample gives nearly 200,000 distinct CDR3 sequences, around 96% of which show up once; 0.085% to 0.095% is in the top ten. Sequenced input: CD4+ T cells from PBMCs. Receptors were obtained from a human donor with multiple sclerosis.

This clonotype appeared a single time. CDR3 sequence reads: CASSPNKEGEQFF. The CDR3 nucleotides are TGTGCCAGCAGCCCAAACAAAGAGGGTGAGCAGTTCTTC. The rearrangement joins TRBV3-1 to TRBJ2-1; perhaps TRBD2 as D (5 bases). The V and J ends lost 4 bases and 9 bases respectively, with 13 bases between them. This CDR3 is built from 13 residues. Germline assignment: CDR1 LGHDT and CDR2 YNNKEL (reference sequence).

This clonotype was found once. The V gene is TRBV2, the J gene TRBJ2-5, with D possibly TRBD2 on 5 matching bases. The V gene lost 7 bases and the J gene lost 5 bases, with 8 bases spanning the gap. Germline V CDR1 and CDR2: SNHLY, FYNNEI. The CDR3 sequence is 11 residues long. CDR3 region: CASTPGETQYF. The DNA for the CDR3 is TGTGCCAGCACCCCGGGGGAGACCCAGTACTTC.

The rearrangement links TRBV3-1 to TRBJ2-1; D is undetermined. Germline CDR1 LGHDT, CDR2 YNNKEL (reference sequence). CDR3 size: 15 residues. The V end lost 0 bases, the J end lost 8 bases, and 14 bases lay between the germline ends. CDR3 region: CASSQESLGVYEQFF. The CDR3 nucleotides are TGTGCCAGCAGCCAAGAGAGCCTAGGCGTTTATGAGCAGTTCTTC.

This sequence joins TRBV29-1 and TRBJ1-1, with TRBD1 matching over 7 bases. Unmatched junction bases numbered 6, after V lost 3 bases and J lost 5 bases. The CDR3 has 13 amino acids. CDR1 and CDR2 (germline): SQVTM, ANQGSEA. CDR3 amino acids: CSVDLQGNTEAFF. In DNA form, the CDR3 reads TGCAGCGTTGATCTACAGGGGAATACTGAAGCTTTCTTT.

V gene TRBV9 combines with J gene TRBJ2-7, with D perhaps given as TRBD1 or TRBD2 (5 bases each). Germline V CDR1 and CDR2: SGDLS, YYNGEE. V gave up 0 bases and J gave up 1 base, with 14 bases separating them. The CDR3 runs to 16 residues. CDR3 coding DNA: TGTGCCAGCAGCGTAGGGGACGGGCGGCTGTCCTACGAGCAGTACTTC. Encoded protein: CASSVGDGRLSYEQYF. The whole variable domain, remainder taken from reference TRBV9 and TRBJ2-7, is DSGVTQTPKHLITATGQRVTLRCSPRSGDLSVYWYQQSLDQGLQFLIQYYNGEERAKGNILERFSAQQFPDLHSELNLSSLELGDSALYFCASSVGDGRLSYEQYFGPGTRLTVT.

V gene TRBV2 combines with J gene TRBJ2-1; D is unclear. The CDR3 is 17 amino acids. Germline CDR1 and CDR2: SNHLY and FYNNEI. Trimming shortened V by 2 bases and J by 0 bases, and 14 bases separated the two germline ends. Here the CDR3 reads CASSEPVRSFSYNEQFF. CDR3 sequence (DNA): TGTGCCAGCAGTGAACCCGTGCGGAGCTTCTCCTACAATGAGCAGTTCTTC. The full variable domain, its missing parts supplied by reference TRBV2 and TRBJ2-1, is EPEVTQTPSHQVTQMGQEVILRCVPISNHLYFYWYRQILGQKVEFLVSFYNNEISEKSEIFDDQFSVERPDGSNFTLKIRSTKLEDSAMYFCASSEPVRSFSYNEQFFGPGTRLTVL.

V is TRBV3-1 and J is TRBJ2-1; a possible D gene is TRBD2 (6 bases). This CDR3 comprises 17 residues. CDR1 and CDR2 (germline): LGHDT, YNNKEL (reference sequence). Trimming took off 0 bases at V and 7 bases at J, with 19 bases between the two ends. The CDR3 spells CASSQERWGSAGNEQFF. In nucleotides, the CDR3 is TGTGCCAGCAGCCAAGAACGGTGGGGATCGGCGGGGAATGAGCAGTTCTTC.

The chain uses TRBV24-1 and TRBJ2-1; 10 bases are a match to TRBD2. Trimming at V came to 2 bases and at J to 9 bases, leaving 21 bases not matched to a gene. From germline, CDR1 is KGHDR and CDR2 SFDVKD. CDR3 size: 20 residues. The CDR3 sequence is CATSDSPPPFSGRLNSEQFF. The CDR3 nucleotides read TGTGCCACCAGTGATTCGCCGCCCCCCTTTAGCGGGAGGCTTAACAGTGAGCAGTTCTTC.

The genes are TRBV20-1 and TRBJ2-1; TRBD1 matches 8 bases. The CDR3 spans 15 residues. With V trimmed by 2 bases and J by 1 base, 4 bases remained unmatched. Germline loops: CDR1 DFQATT, CDR2 SNEGSKA (reference sequence). DNA for the CDR3: TGCAGTGCTAGACGCCGGACAGGGTCCTACAATGAGCAGTTCTTC. This sequence encodes CSARRRTGSYNEQFF.

The chain has TRBV29-1 and TRBJ1-1; the D is unclear. V was trimmed by 6 bases and J by 7 bases, leaving 15 bases between them. Looked up from germline, CDR1 is SQVTM and CDR2 is ANQGSEA. The CDR3 covers 12 residues. CDR3 nucleotides: TGCAGCGTGGGGAGTAGGGTCCTTGAAGCTTTCTTT. Amino acid sequence: CSVGSRVLEAFF.

The rearrangement uses TRBV9 and TRBJ2-3; no reliable D call. Germline-derived CDR1 and CDR2 are SGDLS and YYNGEE. V was trimmed by 0 bases and J by 2 bases, leaving 7 bases between them. CDR3 length: 14 amino acids. Here the CDR3 reads CASSVDTTTDTQYF. DNA of the CDR3: TGTGCCAGCAGCGTAGATACTACCACAGATACGCAGTATTTT.

DNA for the CDR3: TGCAGTGCTAGAGATCGGAGGGAGGGAAACACAGATACGCAGTATTTT. Translating it yields CSARDRREGNTDTQYF. This rearrangement joins TRBV20-1 to TRBJ2-3; 7 bases are shared with TRBD2. Germline CDR1 DFQATT, CDR2 SNEGSKA (reference sequence). This CDR3 spans 16 amino acids. V shed 0 bases and J 2 bases; nucleotides not matched to a gene: 8.

The J gene is TRBJ2-5, the V gene TRBV20-1, with unresolved D. This CDR3 has 12 residues. V was clipped by 3 bases and J by 4 bases, with 9 bases between them. The germline CDR1 and CDR2 sequences are DFQATT and SNEGSKA (reference sequence). The CDR3 region is CSASKDSETQYF. CDR3 bases: TGCAGTGCTAGTAAGGATTCAGAGACCCAGTACTTC.

The chain employs TRBV13 and TRBJ1-1; maybe TRBD1 (6 bases). The CDR3 spans 12 residues. CDR1 PRHDT and CDR2 FYEKMQ come from the germline V gene (reference sequence). Trimming shortened V by 5 bases and J by 5 bases, and 9 bases separated the two germline ends. CDR3 amino acids: CASSKQGTEAFF. In DNA, the CDR3 is TGTGCCAGCAGCAAACAGGGTACTGAAGCTTTCTTT.

The rearrangement uses TRBV27 and TRBJ2-3; the D is unclear. This CDR3 has 13 residues. Germline V gives CDR1 MNHEY, CDR2 SMNVEV (reference sequence). V lost 3 bases and J 4 bases, leaving 8 bases between the germline ends. The CDR3 DNA follows: TGTGCCAGCAGTTTCTGGGAAGCAGATACGCAGTATTTT. Translating it yields CASSFWEADTQYF.